Shown below are 13 T cell receptor beta chains from a single sample sequenced in a study of cytomegalovirus exposure and HLA in healthy donors (TCRdb year 2017). Library preparation used the immunoSEQ multiplex PCR assay. For the multiplex PCR, a mixture combining 60 forward primers for TCR Vbeta segments and 13 reverse primers for TCR Jbeta segments was used. TCRdb stores this immuneACCESS table with in-frame sequences only. Part of the clones is absent; in the studies checked, under half of the shortfall reflects unresolved V genes, and no reason is known for the rest. Recorded for this sample are under 150,000 clones; roughly 80% of them occurred a single time. The ten largest clones add up to around 2% of the sample. Sequenced: PBMCs. These receptors all come from a woman aged 40 to 50 in good health and CMV-seronegative.

This clone was seen a few times. The germline gene is not matched at one end of the junction; a read error may be the cause. The J gene is TRBJ1-1, the V gene TRBV6-4; 9 bases line up with TRBD1. This CDR3 has 13 amino acids. Per germline, CDR1 MRHNA and CDR2 SNTAGT. This chain's CDR3 is CAISETGGTEAFF. DNA of the CDR3: TGTGCCATCAGTGAGACAGGGGGCACTGAAGCTTTCTTT.

This clone was observed a handful of times. The rearrangement joins TRBV7-9 to TRBJ1-1, with D possibly TRBD1 on 5 matching bases. CDR1 is SEHNR and CDR2 is FQNEAQ in the germline V gene (reference sequence). Trimming removed 1 base from V and 5 bases from J, with 8 bases in between. The CDR3 is made up of 13 amino acids. Here the CDR3 DNA reads TGTGCCAGCAGCTTAGTTCAGGGAACTGAAGCTTTCTTT. Protein sequence: CASSLVQGTEAFF.

The V gene is TRBV4-1, the J gene TRBJ2-1; D might be TRBD2 (6 bases). This CDR3 contains 15 residues. Trimming took 4 bases from V and 0 from J, leaving 10 bases between them. Per germline, CDR1 MGHRA and CDR2 YSYEKL. The CDR3 sequence: CASSRLGSSYNEQFF. CDR3 nucleotide sequence: TGCGCCAGCAGCCGTCTCGGGAGCTCCTACAATGAGCAGTTCTTC.

The chain links TRBV7-6 to TRBJ2-1, with TRBD1 identical over 10 bases. This CDR3 has 16 residues. The trim removed 5 bases at V and 0 bases at J, leaving 4 bases unmatched. From germline, CDR1 is SGHVS and CDR2 FNYEAQ. Written as DNA, the CDR3 is TGTGCCAGCAGCCCTCGGACAGGGGGCTCCTACAATGAGCAGTTCTTC. Translating gives CASSPRTGGSYNEQFF.

A few counts support this clone. This chain uses TRBV6-1 with TRBJ1-2, with D hard to call. Per germline, CDR1 MNHNS and CDR2 SASEGT. This CDR3 comprises 15 residues. The germline V and J ends were trimmed by 0 bases and 2 bases, with 10 bases remaining between them. The CDR3 DNA is TGTGCCAGCAGTGAAGCTAGGAGGGCGAACTATGGCTACACCTTC. This translates into CASSEARRANYGYTF.

The chain has TRBV27 and TRBJ2-3; 10 bases line up with TRBD2. The CDR3 contains 20 residues. Looked up from germline, CDR1 is MNHEY and CDR2 is SMNVEV (reference sequence). V lost 5 bases, J lost 0 bases, and 17 bases stayed unmatched. The chain's CDR3 is CASSPRVSGRTRGSTDTQYF. The CDR3 DNA reads TGTGCCAGCAGTCCCCGGGTTAGCGGGAGGACCCGAGGAAGCACAGATACGCAGTATTTT.

The chain couples TRBV30 to TRBJ1-4, with D perhaps matching TRBD1 (5 bases). The V end was cut by 0 bases, the J end by 0 bases, with 17 bases between. Germline V CDR1 and CDR2: GTSNPN, SVGIG (reference sequence). This CDR3 region has 18 residues. CDR3: CAWSVSITGGTTNEKLFF. Written as DNA, the CDR3 is TGTGCCTGGAGTGTTAGTATCACAGGCGGTACAACTAATGAAAAACTGTTTTTT.

The gene calls are TRBV6-5 and TRBJ2-7; D uncertain. This CDR3 comprises 15 residues. Germline assignment: CDR1 MNHEY and CDR2 SVGAGI. Trimming left V 0 bases short and J 1 base short, with 10 bases between. The CDR3 reads CASSYSIHESYEQYF. CDR3 DNA sequence: TGTGCCAGCAGTTACTCGATCCATGAGTCCTACGAGCAGTACTTC.

The gene calls are TRBV7-9 and TRBJ1-4; D gene unclear. Trimming took off 4 bases at V and 10 bases at J, with 16 bases between the two ends. Germline lookup yields CDR1 SEHNR and CDR2 FQNEAQ (reference sequence). CDR3 length equals 14 residues. The CDR3 DNA follows: TGTGCCAGCAGCTCCGGGGAACGGGGTTTAAAACTGTTTTTT. The encoded protein is CASSSGERGLKLFF.

This chain connects TRBV2 to TRBJ1-3; no firm D call. The CDR3 totals 15 residues. Germline V gene data show CDR1 as SNHLY and CDR2 as FYNNEI. Trimming removed 5 bases at V and 0 bases at J, with 11 bases between. CDR3 protein: CASSPDMLSGNTIYF. The CDR3 region has the DNA TGTGCCAGCAGTCCAGACATGCTCTCTGGAAACACCATATATTTT. Full variable domain (remainder filled in from reference TRBV2 and TRBJ1-3): EPEVTQTPSHQVTQMGQEVILRCVPISNHLYFYWYRQILGQKVEFLVSFYNNEISEKSEIFDDQFSVERPDGSNFTLKIRSTKLEDSAMYFCASSPDMLSGNTIYFGEGSWLTVV.

The genes are TRBV5-6 and TRBJ2-1, with 14 bases identical to TRBD2. Germline V gene lookup returns CDR1 SGHDT and CDR2 YYEEEE. The CDR3 length is 15 residues. J gave up 10 bases and V 4 bases, and 7 bases lay outside the gene matches. The CDR3 DNA reads as TGTGCCAGCAGCAGGGGACTAGCGGGAGTGGGAGAGCAGTTCTTC. This gives the protein CASSRGLAGVGEQFF.

The chain recombines TRBV7-8 with TRBJ1-2, with D uncertain. Germline CDR1 is SGHVS and CDR2 is FQNEAQ. Between the trimmed V and J ends, which lost 3 bases and 1 base, there was a span of 12 bases. The CDR3 runs to 15 residues. The CDR3 loop is CASSFPLFGNYGYTF. The CDR3 nucleotides are TGTGCCAGCAGCTTCCCGTTATTCGGTAACTATGGCTACACCTTC.

Only a few counts were recorded for this clone. The J gene is TRBJ1-6, the V gene TRBV2; D not certain. The CDR3 covers 13 residues. Trimming removed 7 bases at V and 9 bases at J, with 13 bases between. Per the germline V gene, CDR1 is SNHLY and CDR2 is FYNNEI. The CDR3 coding sequence is TGTGCCAGCACGCAGGAAATGAGTTCACCCCTCCACTTT. This codes for CASTQEMSSPLHF.